This passage covers 2 T cell receptor beta chains from one sample sequenced in a study of cytomegalovirus exposure and HLA in healthy donors. The PCR employed 60 Vbeta primers together with 13 Jbeta primers. Produced via immunoSEQ multiplex PCR; TCRdb's table is partial and in-frame only. Seen here are fewer than 100,000 clones, under 85% observed once, and the top ten hold approximately 4%. The sequencing input was PBMCs. The receptors come from a woman in her forties in good health and CMV-seropositive.

V gene TRBV29-1 combines with J gene TRBJ1-3; possibly TRBD1 for D (6 bases). Trimming cost V 4 bases and J 0 bases, with 10 bases left between them. The CDR3 loop spans 14 amino acids. Germline CDR1 and CDR2: SQVTM and ANQGSEA. The CDR3 sequence: CSVGDTSSGNTIYF. The CDR3 nucleotides are TGCAGCGTTGGGGACACTAGCTCTGGAAACACCATATATTTT.

The chain joins TRBV6-6 to TRBJ2-3; 9 nucleotides align to TRBD1. The germline V gene has CDR1 MNHNY and CDR2 SVGAGI (reference sequence). The length of the CDR3 is 14 residues. V was clipped by 5 bases and J by 6 bases; unmatched bases: 6. The CDR3 DNA is TGTGCCAGCAGTACCACAGGGGGCTGGGATACGCAGTATTTT. Residues: CASSTTGGWDTQYF.